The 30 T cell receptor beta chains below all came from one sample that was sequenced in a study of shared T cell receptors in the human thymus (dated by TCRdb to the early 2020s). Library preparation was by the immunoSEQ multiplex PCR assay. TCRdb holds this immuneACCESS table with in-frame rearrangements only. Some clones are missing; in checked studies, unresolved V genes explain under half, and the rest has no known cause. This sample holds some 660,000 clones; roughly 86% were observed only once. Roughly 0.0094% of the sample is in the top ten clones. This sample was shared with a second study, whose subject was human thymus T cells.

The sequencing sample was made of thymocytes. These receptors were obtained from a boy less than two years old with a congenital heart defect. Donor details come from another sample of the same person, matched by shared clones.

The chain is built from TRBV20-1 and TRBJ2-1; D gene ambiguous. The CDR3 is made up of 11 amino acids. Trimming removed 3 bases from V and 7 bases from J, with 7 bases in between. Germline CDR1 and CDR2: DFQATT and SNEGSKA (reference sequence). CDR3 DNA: TGCAGTGCTAGTGTTGAGAATGAGCAGTTCTTC. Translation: CSASVENEQFF.

CDR3 sequence reads: CASSFLGRWSGYTF. The CDR3 DNA reads as TGTGCCAGCAGCTTCTTAGGGAGGTGGAGTGGCTACACCTTC. The chain carries TRBV7-9 and TRBJ1-2; D is unresolved. The CDR3 has 14 amino acids. Germline lookup yields CDR1 SEHNR and CDR2 FQNEAQ (reference sequence). Deletions cut 3 bases from V and 7 bases from J, with 15 bases between. The variable domain in full, with the rest retrieved from reference TRBV7-9 and TRBJ1-2, is DTGVSQNPRHKITKRGQNVTFRCDPISEHNRLYWYRQTLGQGPEFLTYFQNEAQLEKSRLLSDRFSAERPKGSFSTLEIQRTEQGDSAMYLCASSFLGRWSGYTFGSGTRLTVV.

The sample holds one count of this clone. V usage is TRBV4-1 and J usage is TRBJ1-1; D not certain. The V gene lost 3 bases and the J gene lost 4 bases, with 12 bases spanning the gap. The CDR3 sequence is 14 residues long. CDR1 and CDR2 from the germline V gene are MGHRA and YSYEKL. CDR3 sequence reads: CASSQETRGTEAFF. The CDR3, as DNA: TGCGCCAGCAGCCAGGAAACCCGGGGCACTGAAGCTTTCTTT.

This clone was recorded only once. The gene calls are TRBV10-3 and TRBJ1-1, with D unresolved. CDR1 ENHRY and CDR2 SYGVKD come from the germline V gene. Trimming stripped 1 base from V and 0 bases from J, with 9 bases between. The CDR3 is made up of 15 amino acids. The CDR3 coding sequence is TGTGCCATCAGTGAGTTAGCGCATCTGAACACTGAAGCTTTCTTT. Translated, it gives CAISELAHLNTEAFF.

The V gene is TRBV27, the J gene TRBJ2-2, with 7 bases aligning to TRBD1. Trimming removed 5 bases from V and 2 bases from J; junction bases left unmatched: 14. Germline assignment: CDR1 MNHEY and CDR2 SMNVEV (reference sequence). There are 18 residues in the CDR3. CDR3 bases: TGTGCCAGCAGTCAAAGATACCGACAGGGCCCAAACACCGGGGAGCTGTTTTTT. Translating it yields CASSQRYRQGPNTGELFF.

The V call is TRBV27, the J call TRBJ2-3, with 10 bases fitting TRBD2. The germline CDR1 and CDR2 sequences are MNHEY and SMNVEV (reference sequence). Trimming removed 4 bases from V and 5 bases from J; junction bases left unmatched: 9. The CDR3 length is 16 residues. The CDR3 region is CASSSEREGPLDTQYF. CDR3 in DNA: TGTGCCAGCAGTTCCGAGCGGGAGGGCCCTCTAGATACGCAGTATTTT.

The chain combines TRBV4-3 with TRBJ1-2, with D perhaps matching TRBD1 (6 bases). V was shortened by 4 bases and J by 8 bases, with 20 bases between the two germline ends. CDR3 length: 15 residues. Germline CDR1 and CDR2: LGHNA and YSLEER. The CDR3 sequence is CASSRTKTGLLGYTF. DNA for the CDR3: TGCGCCAGCAGCCGAACTAAAACAGGGCTGTTAGGCTACACCTTC.

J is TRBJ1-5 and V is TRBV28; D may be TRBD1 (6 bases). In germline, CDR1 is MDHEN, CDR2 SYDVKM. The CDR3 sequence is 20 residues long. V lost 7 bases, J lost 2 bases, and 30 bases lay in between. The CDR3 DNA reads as TGTGCCAGCACTCGGGGGGCTCCTGGAACAGGGTACGGACGCAATCAGCCCCAGCATTTT. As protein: CASTRGAPGTGYGRNQPQHF.

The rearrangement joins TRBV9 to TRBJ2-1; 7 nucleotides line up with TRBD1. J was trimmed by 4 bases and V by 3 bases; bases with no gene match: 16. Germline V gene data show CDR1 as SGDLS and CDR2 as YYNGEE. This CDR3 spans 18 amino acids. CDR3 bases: TGTGCCAGCAGCGGACGAGGGGGCCCCCCACATTTGTACAATGAGCAGTTCTTC. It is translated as CASSGRGGPPHLYNEQFF. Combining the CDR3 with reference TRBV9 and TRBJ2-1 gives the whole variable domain DSGVTQTPKHLITATGQRVTLRCSPRSGDLSVYWYQQSLDQGLQFLIQYYNGEERAKGNILERFSAQQFPDLHSELNLSSLELGDSALYFCASSGRGGPPHLYNEQFFGPGTRLTVL.

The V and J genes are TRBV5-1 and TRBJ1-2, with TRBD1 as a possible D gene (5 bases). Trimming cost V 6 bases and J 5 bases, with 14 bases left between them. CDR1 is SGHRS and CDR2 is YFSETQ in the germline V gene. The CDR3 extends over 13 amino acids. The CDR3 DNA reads TGCGCCAGCAATACCGACAGCAGTTATGGCTACACCTTC. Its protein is CASNTDSSYGYTF.

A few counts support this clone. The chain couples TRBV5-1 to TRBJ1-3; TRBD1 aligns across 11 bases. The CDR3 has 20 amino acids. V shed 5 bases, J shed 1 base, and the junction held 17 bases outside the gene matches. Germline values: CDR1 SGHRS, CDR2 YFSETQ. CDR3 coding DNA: TGCGCCAGCAGTACTGAACCGGGACAGGGGGATATGAGGTCTGGAAACACCATATATTTT. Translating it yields CASSTEPGQGDMRSGNTIYF.

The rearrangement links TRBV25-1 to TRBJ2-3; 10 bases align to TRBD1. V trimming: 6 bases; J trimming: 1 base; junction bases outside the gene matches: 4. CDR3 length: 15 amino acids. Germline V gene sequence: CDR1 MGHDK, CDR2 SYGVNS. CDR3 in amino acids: CASRTGGWGTDTQYF. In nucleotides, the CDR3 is TGTGCCAGCAGGACAGGGGGCTGGGGCACAGATACGCAGTATTTT.

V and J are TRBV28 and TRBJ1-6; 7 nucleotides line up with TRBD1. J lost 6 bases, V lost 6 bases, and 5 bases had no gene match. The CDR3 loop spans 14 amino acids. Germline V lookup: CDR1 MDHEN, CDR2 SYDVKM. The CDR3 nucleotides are TGTGCCAGCAGGACAGGGCAGGGTAATTCACCCCTCCACTTT. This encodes CASRTGQGNSPLHF.

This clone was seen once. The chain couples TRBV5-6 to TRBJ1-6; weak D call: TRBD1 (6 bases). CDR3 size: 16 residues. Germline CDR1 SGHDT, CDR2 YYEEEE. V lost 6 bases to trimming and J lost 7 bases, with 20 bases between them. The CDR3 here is CASTWTAPRNNSPLHF. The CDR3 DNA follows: TGTGCCAGCACTTGGACAGCACCTCGAAACAATTCACCCCTCCACTTT.

CDR3 protein: CASSLWRGATYNEQFF. The CDR3 DNA reads TGTGCCAGCAGCTTGTGGCGGGGGGCTACCTACAATGAGCAGTTCTTC. The chain recombines TRBV5-6 with TRBJ2-1; TRBD2 matches at 8 bases. The CDR3 sequence is 16 residues long. Unmatched junction bases numbered 5, after V lost 1 base and J lost 2 bases. Germline CDR1 and CDR2: SGHDT and YYEEEE.

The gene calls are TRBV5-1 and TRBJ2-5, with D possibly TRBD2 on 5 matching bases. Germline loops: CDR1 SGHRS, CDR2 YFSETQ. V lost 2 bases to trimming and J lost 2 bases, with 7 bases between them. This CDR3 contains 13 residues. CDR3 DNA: TGCGCCAGCAGCTTCGGGATTCAAGAGACCCAGTACTTC. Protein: CASSFGIQETQYF.

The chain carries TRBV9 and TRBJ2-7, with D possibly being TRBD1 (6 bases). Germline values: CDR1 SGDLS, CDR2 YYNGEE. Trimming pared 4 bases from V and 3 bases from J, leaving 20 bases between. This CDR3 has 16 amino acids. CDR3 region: CASSPQGPGLFYEQYF. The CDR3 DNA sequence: TGTGCCAGCAGCCCACAGGGACCTGGACTGTTCTACGAGCAGTACTTC.

The CDR3, as DNA: TGTGCCAGCAGAAGGACAGGGGGCGAAGGGGCAACTAATGAAAAACTGTTTTTT. This sequence encodes CASRRTGGEGATNEKLFF. The rearrangement joins TRBV5-8 to TRBJ1-4, with 11 bases that match TRBD1. This CDR3 is built from 18 residues. Germline V gene data show CDR1 as SGHTS and CDR2 as YDEGEE. Trimming cost V 5 bases and J 0 bases; bases outside gene matches: 9.

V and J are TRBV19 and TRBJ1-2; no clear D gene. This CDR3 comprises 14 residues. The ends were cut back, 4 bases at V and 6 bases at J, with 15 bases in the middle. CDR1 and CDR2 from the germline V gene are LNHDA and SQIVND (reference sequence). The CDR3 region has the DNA TGTGCCAGTAGTAGGTCTCAGAAAATGGATGGCTACACCTTC. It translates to CASSRSQKMDGYTF.

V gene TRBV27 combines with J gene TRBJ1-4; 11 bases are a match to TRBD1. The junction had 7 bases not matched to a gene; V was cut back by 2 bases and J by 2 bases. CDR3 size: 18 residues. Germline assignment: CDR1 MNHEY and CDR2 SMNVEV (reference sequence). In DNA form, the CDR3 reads TGTGCCAGCAGTTTAGTCGGGACAGGGGGTAGGACTAATGAAAAACTGTTTTTT. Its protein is CASSLVGTGGRTNEKLFF. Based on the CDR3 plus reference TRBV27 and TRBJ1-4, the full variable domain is EAQVTQNPRYLITVTGKKLTVTCSQNMNHEYMSWYRQDPGLGLRQIYYSMNVEVTDKGDVPEGYKVSRKEKRNFPLILESPSPNQTSLYFCASSLVGTGGRTNEKLFFGSGTQLSVL.

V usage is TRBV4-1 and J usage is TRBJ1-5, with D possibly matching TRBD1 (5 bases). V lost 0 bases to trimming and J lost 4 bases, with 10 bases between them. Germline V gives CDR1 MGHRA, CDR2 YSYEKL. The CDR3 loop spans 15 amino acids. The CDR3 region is CASSQDQGKNQPQHF. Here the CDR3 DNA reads TGCGCCAGCAGCCAAGACCAGGGAAAAAATCAGCCCCAGCATTTT.

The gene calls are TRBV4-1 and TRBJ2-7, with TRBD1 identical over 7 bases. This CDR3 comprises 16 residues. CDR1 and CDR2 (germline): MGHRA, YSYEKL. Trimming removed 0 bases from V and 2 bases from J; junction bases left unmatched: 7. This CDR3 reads CASSQEVGDRAYEQYF. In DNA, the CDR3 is TGCGCCAGCAGCCAAGAGGTAGGGGACAGAGCCTACGAGCAGTACTTC.

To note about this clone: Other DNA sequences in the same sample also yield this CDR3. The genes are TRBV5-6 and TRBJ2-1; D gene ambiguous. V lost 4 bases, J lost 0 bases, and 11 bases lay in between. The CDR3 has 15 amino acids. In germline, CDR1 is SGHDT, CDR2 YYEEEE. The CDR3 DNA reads TGTGCCAGCAGCCTGAAACTACTCTCCTACAATGAGCAGTTCTTC. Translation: CASSLKLLSYNEQFF. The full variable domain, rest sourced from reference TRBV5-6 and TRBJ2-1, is DAGVTQSPTHLIKTRGQQVTLRCSPKSGHDTVSWYQQALGQGPQFIFQYYEEEERQRGNFPDRFSGHQFPNYSSELNVNALLLGDSALYLCASSLKLLSYNEQFFGPGTRLTVL.

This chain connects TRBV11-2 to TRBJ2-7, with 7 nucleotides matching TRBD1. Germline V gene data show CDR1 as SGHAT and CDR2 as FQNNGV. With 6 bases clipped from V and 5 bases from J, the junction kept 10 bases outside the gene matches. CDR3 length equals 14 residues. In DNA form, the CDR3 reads TGTGCCAGCAGGCCTAGACAGGGATCCAACGAGCAGTACTTC. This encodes CASRPRQGSNEQYF.

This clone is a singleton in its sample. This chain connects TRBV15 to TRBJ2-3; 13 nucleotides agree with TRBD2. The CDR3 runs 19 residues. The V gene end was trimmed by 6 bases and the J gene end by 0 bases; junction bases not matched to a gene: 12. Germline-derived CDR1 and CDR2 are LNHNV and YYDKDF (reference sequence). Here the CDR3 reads CATSKPGLAGLGSTDTQYF. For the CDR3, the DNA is TGTGCCACCAGTAAACCGGGACTAGCGGGGTTAGGAAGCACAGATACGCAGTATTTT.

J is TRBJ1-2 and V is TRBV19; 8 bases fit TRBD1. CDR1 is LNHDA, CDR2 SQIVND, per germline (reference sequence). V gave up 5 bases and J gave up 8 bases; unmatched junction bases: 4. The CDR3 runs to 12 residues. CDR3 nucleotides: TGTGCCAGTAGTTGGACAGGGTTCGGCTACACCTTC. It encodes CASSWTGFGYTF.

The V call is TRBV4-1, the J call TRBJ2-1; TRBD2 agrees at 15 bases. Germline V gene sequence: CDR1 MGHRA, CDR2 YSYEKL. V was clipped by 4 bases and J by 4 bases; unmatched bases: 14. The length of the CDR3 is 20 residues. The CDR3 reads CASSLSFGLAGGSGYNEQFF. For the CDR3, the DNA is TGCGCCAGCAGCCTTTCCTTTGGACTAGCGGGGGGGTCCGGATACAATGAGCAGTTCTTC.

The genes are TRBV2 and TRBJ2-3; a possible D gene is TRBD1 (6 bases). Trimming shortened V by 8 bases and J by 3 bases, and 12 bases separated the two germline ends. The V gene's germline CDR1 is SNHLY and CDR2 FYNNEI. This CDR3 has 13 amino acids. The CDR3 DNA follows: TGTGCCAGCGGACAGAGAGGGACAGATACGCAGTATTTT. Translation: CASGQRGTDTQYF.

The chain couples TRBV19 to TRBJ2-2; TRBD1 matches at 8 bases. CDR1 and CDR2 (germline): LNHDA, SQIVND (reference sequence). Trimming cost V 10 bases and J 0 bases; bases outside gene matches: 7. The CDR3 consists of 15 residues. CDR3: CATNPDRANTGELFF. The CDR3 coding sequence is TGTGCCACCAACCCGGACAGGGCGAACACCGGGGAGCTGTTTTTT.

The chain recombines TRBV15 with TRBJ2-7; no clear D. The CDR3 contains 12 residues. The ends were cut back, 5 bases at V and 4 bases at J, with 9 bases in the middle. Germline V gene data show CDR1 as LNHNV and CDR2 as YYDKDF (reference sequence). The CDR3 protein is CATSPRSYEQYF. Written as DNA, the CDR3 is TGTGCCACCAGCCCCAGGTCTTACGAGCAGTACTTC. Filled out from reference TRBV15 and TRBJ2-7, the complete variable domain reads DAMVIQNPRYQVTQFGKPVTLSCSQTLNHNVMYWYQQKSSQAPKLLFHYYDKDFNNEADTPDNFQSRRPNTSFCFLDIRSPGLGDTAMYLCATSPRSYEQYFGPGTRLTVT.